This TCR beta chain appears in the sequencing data of a study of glioma-infiltrating T cells. General study findings and limits: Tissue-blood divergence was below expectation in non-neoplastic patients, above in gliomas. Tissue and blood shared very few CDR3 sequences.

Using RNA template, CDR3s of TCR alpha and beta were amplified with iRepertoire arm-PCR. Input was roughly 95-400 ng of tissue mRNA or PBMC total RNA. TCRdb re-analysed the multiplex PCR reads in MiXCR, keeping a single row per CDR3 protein. The repertoire holds about 130,000 distinct CDR3 sequences, with 20% to 25% as singletons. This clonotype has more than one count but fewer than ten. Its antigen remains unknown. A much larger clone sits a single nucleotide away, making a read error possible. The CDR3 is 14 residues long. Germline CDR1 and CDR2: MNHNS and SASEGT. This TCR derives from a human donor with low-grade glioma or glioblastoma, undergoing nonglioma brain surgery, or in good health (not recorded which). The specimen was glioma tissue, nonneoplastic brain tissue, or PBMCs (not recorded which). This sequence joins TRBV6-1 and TRBJ1-2; D is unresolved. CDR3: CTSSESRSRHGYTF. The CDR3 nucleotides read TGTACCAGCAGTGAATCCCGCTCGAGGCATGGCTACACCTTC.